The rows below give T cell receptor beta chains drawn from one sample of a study of cytomegalovirus exposure and HLA in healthy donors. Profiling relied on immunoSEQ multiplex PCR, and the TCRdb table lists in-frame clones only, not all of them. The sample yields about 98,000 clones, about 80% seen once. Material: PBMCs. Every receptor here comes from a female donor in good health and CMV-seropositive. CDR3s include the opening cysteine and the closing phenylalanine or tryptophan. D genes are given only for firm matches. Clone size is stated in some rows and not others, as once, few, many or a class when expanded.

NA,TRBV18,TRBJ1-5,TRBD1,TGTGCCAGCTCACCTGGACAGGGATTAGGAAATCAGCCCCAGCATTTT,CASSPGQGLGNQPQHF
NA,TRBV25-1,TRBJ1-4,NA,TGTGCCAGCAGTGAAGTTTGGGCGGGCAGGGGTAATGAAAAACTGTTTTTT,CASSEVWAGRGNEKLFF
NA,TRBV19,TRBJ1-1,NA,TGTGCCAGTAGTCGCTCGCGGAACACTGAAGCTTTCTTT,CASSRSRNTEAFF
NA,TRBV2,TRBJ1-6,NA,TGTGCCAGCCTGGGGGCAGGTTACAATTCACCCCTCCACTTT,CASLGAGYNSPLHF
NA,TRBV10-2,TRBJ2-7,TRBD2,TGCGCCGCATCGGGTAGCGGGATATCCTACGAGCAGTACTTC,CAASGSGISYEQYF
NA,TRBV2,TRBJ2-3,TRBD1,TGTGCCAGCAGGGCCGGGACAGGCAAAAACACAGATACGCAGTATTTT,CASRAGTGKNTDTQYF
once,TRBV5-4,TRBJ2-6,NA,TGTGCCAGCAGCCCGGGATCTGGGGCCAACGTCCTGACTTTC,CASSPGSGANVLTF
NA,TRBV7-2,TRBJ2-6,TRBD1,TGTGCCAGCAGCATACCTCCGGGACAGATAAGCTCTGGGGCCAACGTCCTGACTTTC,CASSIPPGQISSGANVLTF
NA,TRBV5-1,TRBJ1-5,TRBD1,TGCGCCAGCAGCTGGACAGGGGGATATAGCAATCAGCCCCAGCATTTT,CASSWTGGYSNQPQHF
NA,TRBV6-5,TRBJ2-7,NA,TGTGCCAGCAGTTCCCTCAGGGAGGCCCCATCCTACGAGCAGTACTTC,CASSSLREAPSYEQYF
NA,TRBV6-1,TRBJ1-3,NA,TGTGCCGGGAGTGATACGGTTCCTCTCTCTGGAAACACCATATATTTT,CAGSDTVPLSGNTIYF
once,TRBV11-2,TRBJ2-5,TRBD1,TGTGCCAGCAGCTTTGGGACAGGGCGGCAGGAGACCCAGTACTTC,CASSFGTGRQETQYF
NA,TRBV11-3,TRBJ1-5,NA,TGTGCCAGCAGCTCACGATATCCGAGGCCCCAGCATTTT,CASSSRYPRPQHF
NA,TRBV19,TRBJ1-2,TRBD1,TGTGCCAGTAGTCTCGGACAGGGGAACTATGGCTACACCTTC,CASSLGQGNYGYTF
NA,TRBV11-2,TRBJ1-2,NA,TGTGCCAGCAGCTTAGTTTACGGTGGCTATGGCTACACCTTC,CASSLVYGGYGYTF
NA,TRBV5-1,TRBJ1-1,TRBD1,TGCGCCAGTTCCGGGACAGACATTCAAATGAACACTGAAGCTTTCTTT,CASSGTDIQMNTEAFF
NA,TRBV5-1,TRBJ1-1,NA,TGCGCCAGCAGCTTCGGACAGATGAACACTGAAGCTTTCTTT,CASSFGQMNTEAFF
few,TRBV5-1,TRBJ1-3,TRBD1,TGCGCCAGCAGCTTGGACAGGGGGCCTGGAAACACCATATATTTT,CASSLDRGPGNTIYF
NA,TRBV7-2,TRBJ2-3,NA,TGTGCCAGCAACAATGACGCGCGGTTCACAGATACGCAGTATTTT,CASNNDARFTDTQYF
once,TRBV6-6,TRBJ1-2,NA,TGTGCCAGCAGTTATCAGGGGTTGGACTATGGCTACACCTTC,CASSYQGLDYGYTF
NA,TRBV11-2,TRBJ2-7,TRBD1,TGTGCCAGCAGCCAGGACAGGGATGGCGAGCAGTACTTC,CASSQDRDGEQYF
NA,TRBV11-2,TRBJ2-2,TRBD2,TGTGCCAGGGGGGGGGAAGATAGGGCTTTGAACACCGGGGAGCTGTTTTTT,CARGGEDRALNTGELFF
once,TRBV28,TRBJ1-1,NA,TGTGCCAGCAGTTTATCAGGGGCGCAGGCTGAAGCTTTCTTT,CASSLSGAQAEAFF
NA,TRBV4-1,TRBJ1-4,TRBD1,TGCGCCAGCAGCCCCCGGACAGGGAACCCAACTAATGAAAAACTGTTTTTT,CASSPRTGNPTNEKLFF
NA,TRBV6-6,TRBJ2-1,NA,TGTGCCACAAGCGTCAATGAGCAGTTCTTC,CATSVNEQFF
NA,TRBV6-5,TRBJ2-5,NA,TGTGCCAGCACGAGAGAGGAGACCCAGTACTTC,CASTREETQYF
NA,TRBV19,TRBJ2-7,NA,TGTGCCAGTAGTATATCGGCAGGGGACGAGCAGTACTTC,CASSISAGDEQYF